This is a list of T cell receptor beta chains from one sample in a study of blood T cell repertoires in COVID-19. Clones were read by immunoSEQ multiplex PCR, and TCRdb kept only the in-frame ones, dropping some. The sample includes 300,000 or so clones, around 86% of them seen just once. The sequenced sample was PBMCs or T cells enriched from blood (not recorded which). The receptors here all came from a woman under 30 who had recovered from COVID-19. CDR3s include the opening cysteine and the closing phenylalanine or tryptophan.

TRBV18	CASSPPDRNYGYTF
TRBV19	CASSMGTSGRPSYEQYF
TRBV6-5	CASISTGSLYGYTF
TRBV24-1	CATSDFGLAGRFCEQYF
TRBV6-4	CASSDSIDRLQVPWGYTF
TRBV6-6	CASSYATGNTEAFF
TRBV7-9	CASSFSLTGATYEQYF
TRBV18	CASSLTSRGEQYF
TRBV18	CASSPFLTPNTEAFF
TRBV20-1	CSASADGTGDTEAFF